A single sample gave rise to the 11 T cell receptor beta chains below, sequenced in a study of shared clonotypes between healthy human individuals. TCRdb's copy holds only in-frame clones and misses some; the assay was immunoSEQ multiplex PCR. The sample lists 2 million to 3 million clones, roughly 93% occurring once. Sequenced sample: naive CD4+ T cells from PBMCs. As to subset: CD45RA+ positively selected. The receptors come from a man between 18 and 29 years old in good health. Some clones in this sample may be carry-over from other donors' samples.

This chain connects TRBV7-2 to TRBJ2-3; a possible D gene is TRBD2 (5 bases). The germline gives CDR1 SGHTA, CDR2 FQGNSA. The ends were cut back, 6 bases at V and 4 bases at J, with 11 bases in the middle. This CDR3 has 13 residues. CDR3 amino acids: CASSSSRSDTQYF. As DNA, the CDR3 is TGTGCCAGCAGTTCTAGCAGATCAGATACGCAGTATTTT.

This clone was seen just once. V is TRBV7-9 and J is TRBJ2-3; 7 positions match TRBD1. The J segment lost 2 bases and the V segment lost 7 bases, leaving 9 bases of the junction unmatched. The CDR3 extends over 15 amino acids. Germline V gives CDR1 SEHNR, CDR2 FQNEAQ (reference sequence). CDR3 DNA sequence: TGTGCCAGCAAACAGGCCGGGACAGCCACAGATACGCAGTATTTT. Protein sequence: CASKQAGTATDTQYF.

Worth noting for this clone: The sample carries other DNA sequences with the same CDR3. The V gene is TRBV7-3, the J gene TRBJ2-1, with TRBD2 identical over 9 bases. The CDR3 loop spans 16 amino acids. Germline CDR1 reads SGHTA; CDR2 reads FQGTGA. V lost 6 bases, J lost 4 bases, and 10 bases stayed unmatched. Here the CDR3 DNA reads TGTGCCAGCAGTTTCCGGCCGCTAGCGGGGTACAATGAGCAGTTCTTC. Protein sequence: CASSFRPLAGYNEQFF.

This clone was detected only once. The chain links TRBV28 to TRBJ2-3, with D possibly called TRBD1 or TRBD2 (5 bases each). V dropped 6 bases and J dropped 12 bases, with 22 bases sitting between them. Germline V lookup: CDR1 MDHEN, CDR2 SYDVKM. CDR3 length: 14 amino acids. CDR3: CASRSPPGRSQQYF. Written as DNA, the CDR3 is TGTGCCAGCAGGTCACCTCCGGGACGGTCACAACAGTATTTT.

In this sample, this clone turned up once. V gene TRBV5-1 combines with J gene TRBJ2-2; TRBD1 aligns across 10 bases. With 5 bases clipped from V and 7 bases from J, the junction kept 8 bases outside the gene matches. This CDR3 has 15 amino acids. CDR1 SGHRS and CDR2 YFSETQ come from the germline V gene. The CDR3: CASRAGTGVIGELFF. As DNA, the CDR3 is TGCGCCAGCAGGGCCGGGACAGGGGTCATCGGGGAGCTGTTTTTT. Filled out from reference TRBV5-1 and TRBJ2-2, the complete variable domain reads KAGVTQTPRYLIKTRGQQVTLSCSPISGHRSVSWYQQTPGQGLQFLFEYFSETQRNKGNFPGRFSGRQFSNSRSEMNVSTLELGDSALYLCASRAGTGVIGELFFGEGSRLTVL.

CDR3 nucleotides: TGTGCCAGCAGTTTGTACCTGGGGACCTACGAGCAGTACTTC. Protein sequence: CASSLYLGTYEQYF. The gene calls are TRBV7-8 and TRBJ2-7; no clear D. The CDR3 has 14 residues. Germline loops: CDR1 SGHVS, CDR2 FQNEAQ. With 6 bases removed from V and 2 bases from J, the gap between germline ends came to 14 bases.

This clone was seen a handful of times. The rearrangement links TRBV4-2 to TRBJ1-1; D gene unclear. Trimming shortened V by 0 bases and J by 7 bases, and 9 bases separated the two germline ends. Germline V gene data show CDR1 as LGHNA and CDR2 as YNFKEQ. There are 13 residues in the CDR3. CDR3 sequence: CASSQDLRVEAFF. CDR3 in DNA: TGTGCCAGCAGCCAAGATCTAAGAGTTGAAGCTTTCTTT.

Turning to this clone: This CDR3 is also generated by other DNA sequences in the sample. The CDR3 DNA follows: TGTGCCAGCAGTGAACGGAATGAGCAGTTCTTC. Protein sequence: CASSERNEQFF. J is TRBJ2-1 and V is TRBV6-1, with no clear D. The CDR3 loop spans 11 amino acids. Trimming removed 2 bases from V and 7 bases from J, with 3 bases in between. Germline assignment: CDR1 MNHNS and CDR2 SASEGT.

The chain recombines TRBV5-4 with TRBJ1-4; 8 bases match TRBD1. Germline V gives CDR1 SGHNT, CDR2 YYREEE (reference sequence). CDR3 length: 14 amino acids. The ends lost 3 bases at V and 5 bases at J; junction bases unmatched: 3. This CDR3 is CASSSGGVNEKLFF. The CDR3 DNA reads TGTGCCAGCAGCTCAGGGGGCGTAAATGAAAAACTGTTTTTT.

The rearrangement uses TRBV4-1 and TRBJ2-3, with D perhaps matching TRBD1 (6 bases). Trimming shortened V by 2 bases and J by 4 bases, and 13 bases separated the two germline ends. Germline loops: CDR1 MGHRA, CDR2 YSYEKL. The CDR3 is 15 residues long. CDR3 region: CASSQLQGGPDTQYF. The CDR3 coding sequence is TGCGCCAGCAGCCAACTACAGGGTGGGCCAGATACGCAGTATTTT.

CDR3 in amino acids: CASSVGGADEQYF. The CDR3 DNA sequence: TGTGCCAGCAGCGTAGGGGGGGCTGACGAGCAGTACTTC. The V gene is TRBV9, the J gene TRBJ2-7; D may correspond to TRBD1 or TRBD2 (6 bases each). Germline V gene lookup returns CDR1 SGDLS and CDR2 YYNGEE. This CDR3 is built from 13 residues. The V end lost 0 bases, the J end lost 5 bases, and 9 bases lay between the germline ends.